This TCR beta chain was found in a study of cytomegalovirus exposure and HLA in healthy donors. Study-wide findings and caveats: About 87% or about 30% of the time was how often most TCR beta V segments were productive, according to an earlier analysis. In a later analysis, the majority of CMV-associated beta chains seemingly showed HLA restriction. A later analysis linked a missense variant in DCLRE1C to the trimming of TCR beta V and J genes. The listing of roughly 160 TCR beta chains classed them as cytomegalovirus-associated.

Germline CDR1 reads MDHEN; CDR2 reads SYDVKM. The CDR3 sequence is 13 residues long. V was trimmed by 1 base and J by 4 bases, leaving 8 bases between them. A note on this clone: Its target is unknown.

Primers for the PCR totalled 60 Vbeta and 13 Jbeta. Generated by immunoSEQ multiplex PCR, the TCRdb table keeps only in-frame clones and is missing some. The repertoire consists of under 200,000 clones, with around 65% occurring once and the leading ten covering less than 3%. The V call is TRBV28, the J call TRBJ2-7; D uncertain. Sequencing used PBMCs. The receptor was isolated from a woman aged 40 to 55 in good health and CMV-seropositive. The CDR3 DNA is TGTGCCAGCAGTTTATTTAGCCCTTACGAGCAGTACTTC. It codes for CASSLFSPYEQYF. Based on the CDR3 plus reference TRBV28 and TRBJ2-7, the full variable domain is DVKVTQSSRYLVKRTGEKVFLECVQDMDHENMFWYRQDPGLGLRLIYFSYDVKMKEKGDIPEGYSVSREKKERFSLILESASTNQTSMYLCASSLFSPYEQYFGPGTRLTVT.